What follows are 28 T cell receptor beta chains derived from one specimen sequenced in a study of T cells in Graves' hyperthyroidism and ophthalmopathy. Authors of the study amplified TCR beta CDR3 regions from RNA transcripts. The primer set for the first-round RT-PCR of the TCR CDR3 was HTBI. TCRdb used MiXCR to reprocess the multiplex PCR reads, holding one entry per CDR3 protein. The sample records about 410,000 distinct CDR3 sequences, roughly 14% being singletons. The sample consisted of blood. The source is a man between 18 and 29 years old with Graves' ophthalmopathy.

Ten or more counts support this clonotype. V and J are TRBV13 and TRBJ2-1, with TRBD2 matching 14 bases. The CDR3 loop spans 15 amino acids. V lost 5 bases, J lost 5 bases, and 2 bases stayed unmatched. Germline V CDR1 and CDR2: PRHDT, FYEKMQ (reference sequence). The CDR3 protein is CASSRLAGGDNEQFF. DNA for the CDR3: TGTGCCAGCAGCCGACTAGCGGGAGGGGACAATGAGCAGTTCTTC.

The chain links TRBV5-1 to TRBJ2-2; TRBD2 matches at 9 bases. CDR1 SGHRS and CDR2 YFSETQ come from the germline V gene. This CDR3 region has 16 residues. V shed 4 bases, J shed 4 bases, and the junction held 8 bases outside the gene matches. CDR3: CASSRLSGRLTGELFF. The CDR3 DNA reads TGCGCCAGCAGCCGCTTGAGCGGGAGGCTCACCGGGGAGCTGTTTTTT. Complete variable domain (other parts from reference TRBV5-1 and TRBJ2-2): KAGVTQTPRYLIKTRGQQVTLSCSPISGHRSVSWYQQTPGQGLQFLFEYFSETQRNKGNFPGRFSGRQFSNSRSEMNVSTLELGDSALYLCASSRLSGRLTGELFFGEGSRLTVL.

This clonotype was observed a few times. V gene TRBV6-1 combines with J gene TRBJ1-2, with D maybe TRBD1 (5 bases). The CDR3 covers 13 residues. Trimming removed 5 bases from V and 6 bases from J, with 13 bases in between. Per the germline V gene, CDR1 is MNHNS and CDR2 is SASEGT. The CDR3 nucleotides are TGTGCCAGCAGTCCCCTCCGGGGCGATGGCTACACCTTC. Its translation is CASSPLRGDGYTF.

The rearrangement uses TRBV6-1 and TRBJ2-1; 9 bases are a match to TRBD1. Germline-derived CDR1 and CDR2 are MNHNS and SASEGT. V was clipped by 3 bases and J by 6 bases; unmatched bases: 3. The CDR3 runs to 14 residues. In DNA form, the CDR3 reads TGTGCCAGCAGTGACGGGACAGGGTCCAATGAGCAGTTCTTC. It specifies CASSDGTGSNEQFF.

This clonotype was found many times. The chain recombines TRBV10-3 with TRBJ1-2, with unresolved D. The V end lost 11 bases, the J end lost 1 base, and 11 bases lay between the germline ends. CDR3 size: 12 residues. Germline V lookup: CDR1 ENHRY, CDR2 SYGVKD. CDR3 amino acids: CAADGYNYGYTF. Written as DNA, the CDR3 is TGTGCCGCAGACGGGTATAACTATGGCTACACCTTC.

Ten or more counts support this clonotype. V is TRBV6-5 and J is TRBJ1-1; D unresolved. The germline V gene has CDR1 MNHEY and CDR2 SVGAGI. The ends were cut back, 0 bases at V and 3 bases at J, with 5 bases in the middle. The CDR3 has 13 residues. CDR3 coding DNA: TGTGCCAGCAGTTACTCGGGGTACACTGAAGCTTTCTTT. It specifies CASSYSGYTEAFF.

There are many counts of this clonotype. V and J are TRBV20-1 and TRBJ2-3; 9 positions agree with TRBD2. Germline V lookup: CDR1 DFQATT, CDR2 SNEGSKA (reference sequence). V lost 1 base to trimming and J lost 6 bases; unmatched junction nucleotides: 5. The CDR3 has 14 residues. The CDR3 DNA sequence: TGCAGTGCTAGAGTGGCGGGAGGGTTCGATACGCAGTATTTT. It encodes CSARVAGGFDTQYF.

CDR3 nucleotides: TGTGCCACCAGAAGCAGGGCGGAAACTGAAGCTTTCTTT. This translates into CATRSRAETEAFF. The rearrangement joins TRBV24-1 to TRBJ1-1, with TRBD1 as a possible D gene (5 bases). The CDR3 sequence is 13 residues long. Trimming removed 7 bases at V and 5 bases at J, with 13 bases between. The germline V gene has CDR1 KGHDR and CDR2 SFDVKD.

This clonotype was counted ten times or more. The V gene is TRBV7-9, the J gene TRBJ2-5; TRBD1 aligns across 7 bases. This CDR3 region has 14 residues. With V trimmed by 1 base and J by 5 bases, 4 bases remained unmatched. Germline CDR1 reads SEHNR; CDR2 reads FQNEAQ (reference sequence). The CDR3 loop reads CASSLEDRDETQYF. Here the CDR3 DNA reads TGTGCCAGCAGCTTAGAAGACAGGGACGAGACCCAGTACTTC.

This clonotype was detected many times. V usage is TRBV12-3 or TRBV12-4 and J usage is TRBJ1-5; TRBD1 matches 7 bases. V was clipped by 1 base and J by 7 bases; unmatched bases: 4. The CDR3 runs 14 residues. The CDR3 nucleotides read TGTGCCAGCAGTTTAGGCAGGGGGTTGCAGCCCCAGCATTTT. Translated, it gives CASSLGRGLQPQHF.

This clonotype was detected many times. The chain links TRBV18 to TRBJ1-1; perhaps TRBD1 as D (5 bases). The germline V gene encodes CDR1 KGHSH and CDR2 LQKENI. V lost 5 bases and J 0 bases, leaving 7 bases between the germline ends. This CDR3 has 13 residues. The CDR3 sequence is CASSTRVNTEAFF. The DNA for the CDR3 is TGTGCCAGCTCAACCAGGGTGAACACTGAAGCTTTCTTT.

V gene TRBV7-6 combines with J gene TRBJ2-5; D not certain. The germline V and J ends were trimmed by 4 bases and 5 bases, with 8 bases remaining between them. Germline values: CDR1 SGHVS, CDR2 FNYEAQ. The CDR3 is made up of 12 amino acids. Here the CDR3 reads CASSSSRETQYF. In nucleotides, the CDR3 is TGTGCCAGCAGCTCCAGCCGGGAGACCCAGTACTTC.

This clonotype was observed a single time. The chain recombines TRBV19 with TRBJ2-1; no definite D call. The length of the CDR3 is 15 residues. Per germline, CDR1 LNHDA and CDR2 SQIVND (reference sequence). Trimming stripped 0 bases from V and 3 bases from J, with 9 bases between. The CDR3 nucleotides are TGTGCCAGTAGTATAGAGGGCGGAATCTACAATGAGCAGTTCTTC. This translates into CASSIEGGIYNEQFF.

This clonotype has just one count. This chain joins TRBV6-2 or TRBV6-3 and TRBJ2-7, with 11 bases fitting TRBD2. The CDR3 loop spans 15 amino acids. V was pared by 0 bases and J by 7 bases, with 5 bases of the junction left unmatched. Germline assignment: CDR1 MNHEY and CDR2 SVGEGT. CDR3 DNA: TGTGCCAGCAGTTACTCTACTAGCGGGGGAGGAGAGCAGTACTTC. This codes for CASSYSTSGGGEQYF.

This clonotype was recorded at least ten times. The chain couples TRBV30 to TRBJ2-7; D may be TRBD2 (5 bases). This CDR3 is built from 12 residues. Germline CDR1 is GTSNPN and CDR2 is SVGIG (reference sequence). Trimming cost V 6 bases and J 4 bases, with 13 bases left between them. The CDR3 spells CACRPGDYEQYF. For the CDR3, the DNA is TGTGCCTGTCGACCCGGGGATTACGAGCAGTACTTC.

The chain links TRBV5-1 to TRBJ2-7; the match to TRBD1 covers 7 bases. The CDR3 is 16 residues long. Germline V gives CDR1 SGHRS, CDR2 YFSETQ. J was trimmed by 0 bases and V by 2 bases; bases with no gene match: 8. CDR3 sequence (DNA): TGCGCCAGCAGCTTCCCAACAGGGGTCCTCTCCTACGAGCAGTACTTC. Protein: CASSFPTGVLSYEQYF. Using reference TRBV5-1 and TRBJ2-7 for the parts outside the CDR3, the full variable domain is KAGVTQTPRYLIKTRGQQVTLSCSPISGHRSVSWYQQTPGQGLQFLFEYFSETQRNKGNFPGRFSGRQFSNSRSEMNVSTLELGDSALYLCASSFPTGVLSYEQYFGPGTRLTVT.

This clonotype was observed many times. The CDR3 reads CSATQSSYEQYF. CDR3 coding DNA: TGCAGTGCAACTCAGAGCTCCTACGAGCAGTACTTC. The J gene is TRBJ2-7, the V gene TRBV20-1; D not certain. The CDR3 spans 12 residues. Germline V gives CDR1 DFQATT, CDR2 SNEGSKA (reference sequence). V lost 6 bases, J lost 0 bases, and 9 bases lay in between.

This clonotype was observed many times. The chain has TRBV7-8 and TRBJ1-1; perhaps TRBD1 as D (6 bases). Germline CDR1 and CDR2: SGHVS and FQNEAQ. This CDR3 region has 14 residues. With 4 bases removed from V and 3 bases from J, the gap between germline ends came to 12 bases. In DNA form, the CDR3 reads TGTGCCAGCAGCTCCCGGACAGCTCACACTGAAGCTTTCTTT. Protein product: CASSSRTAHTEAFF. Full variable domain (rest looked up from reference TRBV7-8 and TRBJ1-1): GAGVSQSPRYKVAKRGQDVALRCDPISGHVSLFWYQQALGQGPEFLTYFQNEAQLDKSGLPSDRFFAERPEGSVSTLKIQRTQQEDSAVYLCASSSRTAHTEAFFGQGTRLTVV.

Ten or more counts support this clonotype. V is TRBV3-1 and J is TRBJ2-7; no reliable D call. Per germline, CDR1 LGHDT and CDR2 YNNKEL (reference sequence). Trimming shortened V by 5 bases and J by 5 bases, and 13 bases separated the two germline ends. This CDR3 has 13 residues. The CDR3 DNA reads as TGTGCCAGCAGCAGGAACCTAGGAAACGAGCAGTACTTC. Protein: CASSRNLGNEQYF.

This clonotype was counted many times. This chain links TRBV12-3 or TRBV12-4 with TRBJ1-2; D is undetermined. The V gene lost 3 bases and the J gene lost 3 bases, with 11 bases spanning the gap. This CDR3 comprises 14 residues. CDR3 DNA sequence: TGTGCCAGCAGTTTCCCGAAACGGGACTATGGCTACACCTTC. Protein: CASSFPKRDYGYTF.

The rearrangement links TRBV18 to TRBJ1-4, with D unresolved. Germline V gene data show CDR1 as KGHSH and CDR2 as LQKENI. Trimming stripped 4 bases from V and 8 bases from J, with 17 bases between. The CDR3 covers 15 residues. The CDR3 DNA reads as TGTGCCAGCTCACAGCCGGGAGAAATTACGGAAAAACTGTTTTTT. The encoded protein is CASSQPGEITEKLFF.

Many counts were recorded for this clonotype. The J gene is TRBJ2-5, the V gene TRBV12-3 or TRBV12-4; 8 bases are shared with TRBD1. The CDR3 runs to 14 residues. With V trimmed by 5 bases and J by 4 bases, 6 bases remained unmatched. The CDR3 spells CASSSRGLGETQYF. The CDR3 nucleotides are TGTGCCAGCAGTAGCAGGGGGCTTGGAGAGACCCAGTACTTC.

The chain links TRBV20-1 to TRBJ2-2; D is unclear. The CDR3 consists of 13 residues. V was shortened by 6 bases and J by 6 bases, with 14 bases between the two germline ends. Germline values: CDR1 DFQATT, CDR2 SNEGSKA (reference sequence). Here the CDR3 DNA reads TGCAGTGCCGCACCTAATGGGGCCGGGGAGCTGTTTTTT. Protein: CSAAPNGAGELFF.

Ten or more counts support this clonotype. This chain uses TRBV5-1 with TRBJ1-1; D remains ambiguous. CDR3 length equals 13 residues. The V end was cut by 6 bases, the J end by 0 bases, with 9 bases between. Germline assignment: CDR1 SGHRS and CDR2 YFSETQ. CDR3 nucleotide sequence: TGCGCCAGCATTGGGCAAATGAACACTGAAGCTTTCTTT. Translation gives CASIGQMNTEAFF.

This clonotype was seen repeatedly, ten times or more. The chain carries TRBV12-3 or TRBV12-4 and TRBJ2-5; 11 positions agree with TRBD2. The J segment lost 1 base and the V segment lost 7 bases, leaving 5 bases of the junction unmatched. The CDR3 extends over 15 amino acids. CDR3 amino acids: CASKPTSGTQETQYF. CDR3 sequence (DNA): TGTGCCAGCAAGCCGACTAGCGGGACCCAAGAGACCCAGTACTTC.

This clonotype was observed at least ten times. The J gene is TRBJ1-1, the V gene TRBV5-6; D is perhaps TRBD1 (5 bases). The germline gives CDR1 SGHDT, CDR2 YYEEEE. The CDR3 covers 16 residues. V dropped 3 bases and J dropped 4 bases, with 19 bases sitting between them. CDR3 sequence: CASSSPRFRDGTEAFF. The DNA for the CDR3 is TGTGCCAGCAGCTCACCGAGATTCAGGGACGGCACTGAAGCTTTCTTT.

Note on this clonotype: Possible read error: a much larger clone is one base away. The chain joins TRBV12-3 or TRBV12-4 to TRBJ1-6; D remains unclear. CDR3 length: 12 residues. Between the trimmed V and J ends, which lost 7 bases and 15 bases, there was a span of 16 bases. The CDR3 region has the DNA TGTGCCAGCAATCGAGACGGAACACTCCTCCACTTT. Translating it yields CASNRDGTLLHF.

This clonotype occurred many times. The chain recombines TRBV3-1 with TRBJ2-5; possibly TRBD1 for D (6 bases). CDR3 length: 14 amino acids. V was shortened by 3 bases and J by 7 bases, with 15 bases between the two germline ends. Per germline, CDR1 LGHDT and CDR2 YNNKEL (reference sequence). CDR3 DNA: TGTGCCAGCAGCCATCCCGGGACAAAGAGGACCCAGTACTTC. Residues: CASSHPGTKRTQYF.